The present TCR beta chain was sequenced within a study of T cell repertoires in cytomegalovirus infection. Study background: CMV epitopes that were recently identified and HLA-C-restricted were used alongside well-studied HLA-B-restricted ones. Indications of both CMV infection and matching HLA type were provided by public TCR beta signatures.

Study-wide findings and caveats: In two of eight donors, the top clonotype was HLA-C-restricted CMV-specific. Cumulative public TCR beta family frequency identified CMV carriers with the relevant HLA.

Concerning this clonotype: The antigen is unknown.

Using its own MiXCR run on the reads, TCRdb lists one record per CDR3 protein. This table holds hundreds of thousands of distinct CDR3 sequences, around 30% found once. The ends were cut back, 3 bases at V and 4 bases at J, with 10 bases in the middle. Germline V gives CDR1 MDHEN, CDR2 SYDVKM. This CDR3 is built from 14 residues. The clonotype comes from a human donor in good health (CMV status not recorded). Some clones in this sample may be carry-over from other donors' samples. The rearrangement uses TRBV28 and TRBJ2-1, with D unresolved. The sample in question was cultured CD8+ T cells from PBMCs, obtained from culture after CMV antigen stimulation. CDR3 loop: CASSLLQSYNEQFF. The CDR3 coding sequence is TGTGCCAGCAGTTTGTTACAGAGTTACAATGAGCAGTTCTTC.